Listed here are 21 T cell receptor beta chains from one sample, sequenced in a study of human T cells and chemical hapten exposure. TCRdb called the RACE reads again in MiXCR, with one record for every CDR3 protein. This repertoire shows fewer than 85,000 distinct CDR3 sequences, approximately 8% found once; its top ten account for more than 1.5%. As for time point: healthy volunteer bleed at 6 weeks. Extraction yielded total RNA from whole blood (unfractionated). The sample was whole blood. The receptors originated from a male donor in good health. Some clones in this sample may be carry-over from other donors' samples.

This clonotype showed up many times. V is TRBV7-9 and J is TRBJ1-2, with D possibly being TRBD1 (6 bases). V dropped 4 bases and J dropped 1 base, with 22 bases sitting between them. Germline-derived CDR1 and CDR2 are SEHNR and FQNEAQ (reference sequence). The CDR3 consists of 18 residues. The CDR3 nucleotides are TGTGCCAGCAGCTGGAAACAGGGCCCCTCGATTCATAACTATGGCTACACCTTC. As protein: CASSWKQGPSIHNYGYTF.

This clonotype was detected ten times or more. CDR3 loop: CASSLNRGGFEGANVLTF. The DNA for the CDR3 is TGTGCCAGCAGTTTAAACAGGGGCGGTTTTGAAGGGGCCAACGTCCTGACTTTC. The gene calls are TRBV12-3 or TRBV12-4 and TRBJ2-6, with 7 bases fitting TRBD1. Losses at the gene ends were 2 bases for V and 4 bases for J; bases not matched to a gene: 11. There are 18 residues in the CDR3.

V usage is TRBV11-2 and J usage is TRBJ2-1; the D gene could be TRBD1 or TRBD2 (5 bases each). Trimming removed 1 base from V and 9 bases from J, with 19 bases in between. The germline CDR1 and CDR2 sequences are SGHAT and FQNNGV. This CDR3 has 16 residues. CDR3 bases: TGTGCCAGCAGCTTAGTGATCGGGACCAAGCCTGTTGAGCAGTTCTTC. Its protein product is CASSLVIGTKPVEQFF. The complete variable domain, with remaining parts taken from reference TRBV11-2 and TRBJ2-1, reads EAGVAQSPRYKIIEKRQSVAFWCNPISGHATLYWYQQILGQGPKLLIQFQNNGVVDDSQLPKDRFSAERLKGVDSTLKIQPAKLEDSAVYLCASSLVIGTKPVEQFFGPGTRLTVL.

This clonotype was counted a few times. The chain joins TRBV10-3 to TRBJ2-7; D remains unclear. V shed 0 bases and J shed 4 bases, with 4 bases lying between them. Germline lookup yields CDR1 ENHRY and CDR2 SYGVKD. This CDR3 comprises 12 residues. The CDR3 nucleotides read TGTGCCATCAGTGAGTCGGGGTACGAGCAGTACTTC. The encoded protein is CAISESGYEQYF.

This clonotype occurred a few times. This rearrangement joins TRBV7-8 to TRBJ1-1; TRBD1 agrees at 10 bases. This CDR3 has 17 amino acids. Germline CDR1 reads SGHVS; CDR2 reads FQNEAQ. V was clipped by 5 bases and J by 5 bases; unmatched bases: 14. CDR3 nucleotide sequence: TGTGCCAGCAGCCCTATCCCAATGACAGGGGGCGGAACTGAAGCTTTCTTT. Its protein product is CASSPIPMTGGGTEAFF. Combining the CDR3 with reference TRBV7-8 and TRBJ1-1 gives the whole variable domain GAGVSQSPRYKVAKRGQDVALRCDPISGHVSLFWYQQALGQGPEFLTYFQNEAQLDKSGLPSDRFFAERPEGSVSTLKIQRTQQEDSAVYLCASSPIPMTGGGTEAFFGQGTRLTVV.

The gene calls are TRBV10-3 and TRBJ2-5, with TRBD1 identical over 10 bases. J was trimmed by 2 bases and V by 6 bases; bases with no gene match: 0. The germline gives CDR1 ENHRY, CDR2 SYGVKD. The CDR3 covers 13 residues. The CDR3 spells CAIRDRGQETQYF. The CDR3 DNA sequence: TGTGCCATCAGGGACAGGGGGCAAGAGACCCAGTACTTC.

In this sample, this clonotype turned up a few times. The V and J genes are TRBV7-9 and TRBJ2-7; a weak D match, TRBD2 (5 bases). CDR3 size: 14 residues. Germline V gives CDR1 SEHNR, CDR2 FQNEAQ (reference sequence). With 2 bases removed from V and 4 bases from J, the gap between germline ends came to 12 bases. The CDR3: CASSLTGSGYEQYF. CDR3 nucleotides: TGTGCCAGCAGCTTAACCGGGTCGGGGTACGAGCAGTACTTC.

There are a few counts of this clonotype. The chain carries TRBV2 and TRBJ2-7, with D tentatively TRBD1 or TRBD2 (6 bases each). V dropped 2 bases and J dropped 5 bases, with 13 bases sitting between them. The CDR3 is 14 residues long. Germline V gene lookup returns CDR1 SNHLY and CDR2 FYNNEI. CDR3 protein: CASSETRGRDEQYF. The CDR3 bases are TGTGCCAGCAGTGAAACTCGGGGGCGGGACGAGCAGTACTTC.

The table lists this clonotype with a few counts. The chain links TRBV9 to TRBJ2-2; no clear D. Germline loops: CDR1 SGDLS, CDR2 YYNGEE. This CDR3 has 12 amino acids. V lost 4 bases, J lost 4 bases, and 5 bases lay in between. The CDR3 sequence is CASSLGTGELFF. The DNA of the CDR3 is TGTGCCAGCAGCTTGGGCACCGGGGAGCTGTTTTTT.

This clonotype has only a few counts. This sequence joins TRBV3-1 and TRBJ2-7, with 16 nucleotides matching TRBD2. CDR3 length equals 21 residues. Germline loops: CDR1 LGHDT, CDR2 YNNKEL (reference sequence). The V segment lost 0 bases and the J segment 7 bases; nucleotides outside the gene matches: 18. The CDR3 bases are TGTGCCAGCAGCCAAGATCGGGGACTAGCGGGAGGGTTGGTCGTGCCTCGGGAGCAGTACTTC. This sequence encodes CASSQDRGLAGGLVVPREQYF.

The table lists this clonotype with many counts. The chain carries TRBV2 and TRBJ1-1; possible D gene TRBD1, 5 bases. The germline V gene encodes CDR1 SNHLY and CDR2 FYNNEI. V was clipped by 0 bases and J by 1 base, with 9 bases between them. The CDR3 is 15 residues long. CDR3 in amino acids: CASSEAPTANTEAFF. Here the CDR3 DNA reads TGTGCCAGCAGTGAAGCCCCGACAGCGAACACTGAAGCTTTCTTT.

The V call is TRBV20-1, the J call TRBJ1-4; D gene unclear. The V end lost 0 bases, the J end lost 4 bases, and 0 bases lay between the germline ends. CDR1 and CDR2 (germline): DFQATT, SNEGSKA (reference sequence). There are 11 residues in the CDR3. The CDR3 DNA reads TGCAGTGCTAGAGATAATGAAAAACTGTTTTTT. Its protein is CSARDNEKLFF.

This clonotype appeared once. This chain joins TRBV7-9 and TRBJ2-6; tentative D call: TRBD2 (6 bases). CDR1 and CDR2 from the germline V gene are SEHNR and FQNEAQ (reference sequence). This CDR3 has 18 amino acids. V lost 5 bases, J lost 0 bases, and 17 bases lay in between. The CDR3 coding sequence is TGTGCCAGCAGCCCCACTAGCTCCGCTGCCTCTGGGGCCAACGTCCTGACTTTC. It codes for CASSPTSSAASGANVLTF.

This clonotype was seen a handful of times. J is TRBJ1-5 and V is TRBV6-5; TRBD1 matches 8 bases. Germline V gives CDR1 MNHEY, CDR2 SVGAGI. J was trimmed by 0 bases and V by 6 bases; bases with no gene match: 4. The CDR3 is made up of 15 amino acids. CDR3 sequence (DNA): TGTGCCAGCAGAAGCCAGGGGGCTAGCAATCAGCCCCAGCATTTT. It translates to CASRSQGASNQPQHF.

This clonotype appeared a few times. J is TRBJ2-1 and V is TRBV2; D tentatively fits TRBD1 or TRBD2 (5 bases each). The CDR3 runs 14 residues. V was shortened by 3 bases and J by 5 bases, with 11 bases between the two germline ends. Per the germline V gene, CDR1 is SNHLY and CDR2 is FYNNEI. The CDR3 sequence: CASSDREFDNEQFF. Written as DNA, the CDR3 is TGTGCCAGCAGTGACAGGGAGTTCGACAATGAGCAGTTCTTC.

At least ten counts were recorded for this clonotype. The rearrangement links TRBV18 to TRBJ1-5; TRBD1 agrees at 9 bases. V was clipped by 5 bases and J by 6 bases; unmatched bases: 14. The CDR3 has 17 residues. Germline V CDR1 and CDR2: KGHSH, LQKENI. The chain's CDR3 is CASSSMAGQGQFQPQHF. The CDR3 region has the DNA TGTGCCAGCTCATCGATGGCCGGACAGGGGCAATTTCAGCCCCAGCATTTT. Full variable domain (outside the CDR3, taken from reference TRBV18 and TRBJ1-5): NAGVMQNPRHLVRRRGQEARLRCSPMKGHSHVYWYRQLPEEGLKFMVYLQKENIIDESGMPKERFSAEFPKEGPSILRIQQVVRGDSAAYFCASSSMAGQGQFQPQHFGDGTRLSIL.

V usage is TRBV5-5 and J usage is TRBJ1-5; D not certain. Per the germline V gene, CDR1 is SGHKS and CDR2 is YYEKEE (reference sequence). The V gene lost 1 base and the J gene lost 6 bases, with 11 bases spanning the gap. The CDR3 covers 14 residues. CDR3 loop: CASSLIGKAQPQHF. The CDR3 nucleotides are TGTGCCAGCAGCTTGATAGGGAAAGCTCAGCCCCAGCATTTT.

The chain employs TRBV11-2 and TRBJ2-2, with TRBD1 as a possible D gene (6 bases). V lost 1 base to trimming and J lost 0 bases, with 9 bases between them. CDR3 size: 16 residues. From germline, CDR1 is SGHAT and CDR2 FQNNGV. The CDR3 here is CASSLGQATNTGELFF. DNA of the CDR3: TGTGCCAGCAGCTTAGGACAGGCGACGAACACCGGGGAGCTGTTTTTT.

The rearrangement links TRBV10-3 to TRBJ2-3, with D perhaps TRBD2 (6 bases). The CDR3 extends over 16 amino acids. The germline gives CDR1 ENHRY, CDR2 SYGVKD. V gave up 5 bases and J gave up 2 bases, with 17 bases separating them. In nucleotides, the CDR3 is TGTGCCATCAGTCGGGGCTTGTCGGGGGTCACAGATACGCAGTATTTT. Translated, it gives CAISRGLSGVTDTQYF.

This clonotype was seen a handful of times. The chain is built from TRBV27 and TRBJ1-5, with D unclear. Per germline, CDR1 MNHEY and CDR2 SMNVEV (reference sequence). The V end was cut by 3 bases, the J end by 8 bases, with 8 bases between. The CDR3 runs 12 residues. As DNA, the CDR3 is TGTGCCAGCAGTTTTAAAGGGAAGCCCCAGCATTTT. Translating it yields CASSFKGKPQHF.

This clonotype was counted a few times. The V and J genes are TRBV20-1 and TRBJ1-4; a possible D gene is TRBD1 (6 bases). This CDR3 contains 14 residues. Trimming removed 3 bases from V and 3 bases from J, with 11 bases in between. Germline CDR1 DFQATT, CDR2 SNEGSKA (reference sequence). CDR3 bases: TGCAGTGCTAGGAGGGGGGGACCTAATGAAAAACTGTTTTTT. Its translation is CSARRGGPNEKLFF.